Below, one T cell receptor (beta chain) is given with its context. What it binds is unknown. Input was roughly 600 ng to 6,004 ng of genomic DNA from tumor or blood. The data originate from a study of T cells in tumors after PD-1 blockade. The method was immunoSEQ multiplex PCR; TCRdb's version includes in-frame clones alone and lacks a portion of them. The table shows tens of thousands of clones, with 65% to 80% occurring only once. Study outcomes and limitations: Around 37% of tumor TCR clonotypes were also found in blood.

CDR1 is MNHNS, CDR2 SASEGT, per germline. This CDR3 has 19 amino acids. With 4 bases clipped from V and 1 base from J, the junction kept 14 bases outside the gene matches. Material: PBMCs, obtained before anti-PD-1 therapy. The clonotype comes from a human donor with advanced basal cell or squamous cell carcinoma (not recorded which). V is TRBV6-1 and J is TRBJ1-5, with 9 bases identical to TRBD1. The CDR3 loop reads CASSGMLGQGKRSNQPQHF. The CDR3, as DNA: TGTGCCAGCAGTGGAATGCTTGGACAGGGGAAAAGAAGCAATCAGCCCCAGCATTTT.